Listed below are T cell receptor beta chains from one sample, sequenced in a study of blood T cell repertoires in COVID-19. Clones were read by immunoSEQ multiplex PCR, and TCRdb kept only the in-frame ones, dropping some. The sample has 200,000 to 250,000 clones; less than 90% are singletons. Material: peripheral blood. The receptors shown here come from a woman in her fifties or sixties who had recovered from COVID-19. Each CDR3 is given with its conserved first and last residue. A D gene is named only where the DNA matches it firmly. A row's size may be missing; if present it is once, few, many or a size class.

- TRBJ2-2 TRBD1 TRBV30 CAWSGDRDVGELFF TGTGCCTGGAGTGGGGACAGGGACGTCGGGGAGCTGTTTTTT
- TRBJ1-1 TRBD1 TRBV15 CATSREGTGGSVTEAFF TGTGCCACCAGCAGAGAAGGGACAGGTGGGTCGGTAACTGAAGCTTTCTTT
- TRBJ1-2 - TRBV19 CASSILGPTDSNYGYTF TGTGCCAGTAGTATTCTAGGCCCGACCGACTCTAACTATGGCTACACCTTC
- TRBJ2-3 - TRBV3-1/TRBV3-2 CASSAQDPSTDTQYF TGTGCCAGCAGCGCACAGGACCCTAGCACAGATACGCAGTATTTT
- TRBJ1-4 TRBD1 TRBV2 CASSKPGQGISTNEKLFF TGTGCCAGCAGTAAACCGGGACAGGGCATATCAACTAATGAAAAACTGTTTTTT
- TRBJ1-1 - TRBV5-1 CASMEQGNTEAFF TGCGCCAGCATGGAACAGGGGAACACTGAAGCTTTCTTT
once TRBJ2-3 TRBD1 TRBV5-8 CASKQGPRDTQYF TGTGCCAGCAAACAGGGGCCGCGGGATACGCAGTATTTT
once TRBJ2-2 - TRBV4-1 CASSQGGLITATGELFF TGCGCCAGCAGCCAAGGGGGCCTCATAACAGCCACCGGGGAGCTGTTTTTT
- TRBJ1-6 TRBD1 TRBV4-1 CASSQETGPSPLHF TGCGCCAGCAGCCAAGAGACAGGGCCCTCACCCCTCCACTTT
- TRBJ1-3 - TRBV7-9 CASSAGTPRGNTIYF TGTGCCAGCAGCGCCGGGACACCCCGGGGAAACACCATATATTTT
few TRBJ2-1 TRBD1 TRBV9 CASSAGTADNEQFF TGTGCCAGCAGCGCCGGGACAGCAGACAATGAGCAGTTCTTC
- TRBJ2-5 - TRBV6-5 CASTADKETQYF TGTGCCAGCACAGCGGATAAAGAGACCCAGTACTTC
- TRBJ2-5 - TRBV12-5 CASGPSREETQYF TGTGCTAGTGGTCCCTCCCGGGAGGAGACCCAGTACTTC
- TRBJ1-2 - TRBV19 CASSIAGNVDYGYTF TGTGCCAGTAGTATAGCGGGGAATGTGGACTATGGCTACACCTTC
- TRBJ2-1 TRBD2 TRBV7-9 CASTLTSGGYNEQFF TGTGCCAGCACGCTAACTAGCGGGGGCTACAATGAGCAGTTCTTC
- TRBJ2-3 - TRBV11-3 CASSLFGQITDTQYF TGTGCCAGCAGCTTATTTGGACAAATCACAGATACGCAGTATTTT
- TRBJ2-7 - TRBV19 CASKSVTGGSSYEQYF TGTGCCAGTAAGTCGGTGACGGGGGGCTCCTCCTACGAGCAGTACTTC
once TRBJ1-2 TRBD1 TRBV7-2 CASSLNEYRGTYTF TGTGCCAGCAGCTTAAACGAATACAGGGGCACATACACCTTC
- TRBJ1-5 TRBD1 TRBV6-5 CASTQGEGQPQHF TGTGCCAGCACACAGGGGGAAGGTCAGCCCCAGCATTTT
- TRBJ2-7 - TRBV5-6 CASTSGYEQYF TGTGCCAGCACCTCAGGGTACGAGCAGTACTTC
- TRBJ2-5 - TRBV11-2 CASSLQGSGQTQYF TGTGCCAGCAGCTTACAGGGGAGTGGGCAGACCCAGTACTTC
- TRBJ2-1 - TRBV7-2 CASSLNPRVGTKFF TGTGCCAGCAGCTTAAATCCCAGGGTGGGTACAAAGTTCTTC
- TRBJ1-2 - TRBV18 CASSPWEGGADYGYTF TGTGCCAGCTCACCCTGGGAGGGGGGCGCTGACTATGGCTACACCTTC
- TRBJ1-2 - TRBV7-2 CASTLTLGSGGYYGYTF TGTGCCAGCACCTTGACACTCGGGTCAGGAGGCTACTATGGCTACACCTTC
- TRBJ2-7 TRBD2 TRBV4-1 CASSPSGRLAVHEQYF TGCGCCAGCAGCCCCTCGGGGAGACTAGCGGTACACGAGCAGTACTTC
- TRBJ2-7 TRBD1 TRBV5-1 CASSPDKDRGRYEQYF TGCGCCAGCAGCCCAGATAAGGACAGGGGGAGGTACGAGCAGTACTTC
- TRBJ1-1 TRBD1 TRBV11-3 CASSIQIPGQGFTEAFF TGTGCCAGCAGCATACAGATTCCGGGACAGGGATTCACTGAAGCTTTCTTT
- TRBJ2-3 TRBD2 TRBV4-3 CASSQGIAGESSTDTQYF TGCGCCAGCAGCCAAGGAATAGCGGGGGAGTCTAGCACAGATACGCAGTATTTT
- TRBJ2-2 TRBD1 TRBV11-1 CASNARDRATGELFF TGTGCCAGCAATGCACGGGACAGGGCGACCGGGGAGCTGTTTTTT
- TRBJ2-2 - TRBV13 CASSFGNTGELFF TGTGCCAGCAGCTTCGGGAACACCGGGGAGCTGTTTTTT
- TRBJ1-2 - TRBV6-5 CASRDTALYGYTF TGTGCCAGCCGGGACACAGCTCTCTATGGCTACACCTTC
- TRBJ1-6 TRBD1 TRBV11-2 CASSAGTGESPLHF TGTGCCAGCAGCGCCGGGACAGGGGAGTCACCCCTCCACTTT
- TRBJ1-1 TRBD1 TRBV14 CASSKGQSTEAFF TGTGCCAGCAGCAAGGGACAGTCGACTGAAGCTTTCTTT